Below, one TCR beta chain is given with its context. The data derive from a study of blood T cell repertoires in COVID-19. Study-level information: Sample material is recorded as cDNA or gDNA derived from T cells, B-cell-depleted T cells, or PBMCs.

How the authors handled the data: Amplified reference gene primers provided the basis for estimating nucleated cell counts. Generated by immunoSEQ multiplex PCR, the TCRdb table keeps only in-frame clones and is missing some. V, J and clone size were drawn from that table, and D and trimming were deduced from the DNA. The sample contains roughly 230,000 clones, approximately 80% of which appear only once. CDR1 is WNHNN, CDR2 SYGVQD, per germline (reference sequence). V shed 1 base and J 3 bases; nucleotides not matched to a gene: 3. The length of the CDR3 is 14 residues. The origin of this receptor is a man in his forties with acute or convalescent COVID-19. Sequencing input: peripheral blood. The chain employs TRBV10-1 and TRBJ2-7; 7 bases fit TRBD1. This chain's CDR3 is CASSELTGSYEQYF. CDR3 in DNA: TGCGCCAGCAGTGAGTTGACAGGGAGCTACGAGCAGTACTTC.